This T cell receptor beta chain appears in the sequencing data of a study of blood T cell repertoires in COVID-19. Germline lookup yields CDR1 SNHLY and CDR2 FYNNEI. The germline V and J ends were trimmed by 4 bases and 0 bases, with 9 bases remaining between them. This CDR3 has 15 amino acids. Only in-frame clones appear in the TCRdb table, and some are missing; sequencing was by immunoSEQ multiplex PCR. The sample lists about 370,000 clones, 70% to 90% occurring once. The receptor was derived from a woman aged 30 to 39 with COVID-19, enrolled during active disease. V usage is TRBV2 and J usage is TRBJ1-4; D unresolved. Sequencing used peripheral blood. The CDR3 loop is CASSAQPATNEKLFF. The CDR3 DNA reads as TGTGCCAGCAGTGCACAGCCTGCAACTAATGAAAAACTGTTTTTT.